What follows is one T cell receptor beta chain and its context. The data derive from a study of beta chain features in type 1 diabetes. V dropped 1 base and J dropped 9 bases, with 6 bases sitting between them. The CDR3 loop spans 12 amino acids. From germline, CDR1 is MGHRA and CDR2 YSYEKL. Expressed TCRB transcripts were sequenced because the entire RNA isolate underwent reverse transcription. Clones were read by immunoSEQ multiplex PCR, and TCRdb kept only the in-frame ones, dropping some. The table lists 350,000 or so clones, 20% of them singletons, with approximately 0.043% in the top ten. Via the markers CD45RO/CCR7/CD25/CD127/CD95/CD27, stem cell-like memory, regulatory, central memory and naive CD4+ cells were sorted.

Sequencing was performed on naive CD4+ T cells from blood. The sequence was obtained from a young woman in good health. This chain links TRBV4-1 with TRBJ2-2; D uncertain. CDR3 sequence reads: CASSQGARELFF. CDR3 DNA: TGCGCCAGCAGCCAAGGTGCGAGGGAGCTGTTTTTT.